The rows below give T cell receptor beta chains drawn from one sample of a study of radiotherapy plus CTLA-4 blockade in lung cancer. Only in-frame clones appear in the TCRdb table, and some are missing; sequencing was by immunoSEQ multiplex PCR. This table has about 57,000 clones, less than 80% appearing once. The sequences come from peripheral blood, collected from a patient treated with radiotherapy plus ipilimumab. The receptors derive from a human donor with non-small cell lung cancer who had a complete response to radiotherapy plus ipilimumab. The CDR3 runs from the conserved cysteine through the conserved F or W. The order of the fields is V gene, clone size, D gene, J gene, CDR3 protein, CDR3 DNA. A D gene is named only where the DNA matches it firmly. Only some rows state a clone size, as once, few, many or a class for expanded clones.

TRBV5-4	NA	NA	TRBJ1-2	CASSLYSARRIYGYTF	TGTGCCAGCAGCTTGTACTCGGCCCGGAGAATTTATGGCTACACCTTC
TRBV10-3	once	TRBD2	TRBJ2-1	CATRTGTSRNNEQFF	TGTGCCACCCGAACCGGGACTAGCAGGAACAATGAGCAGTTCTTC
TRBV6-5	NA	NA	TRBJ2-1	CASSYRTEFNEQFF	TGTGCCAGCAGTTACCGGACAGAATTCAATGAGCAGTTCTTC
TRBV7-8	NA	NA	TRBJ1-5	CASSLGGESNQPQHF	TGTGCCAGCAGCTTAGGGGGGGAAAGCAATCAGCCCCAGCATTTT
TRBV7-2	few	NA	TRBJ1-3	CASSPMDLGGNTIYF	TGTGCCAGCAGCCCTATGGACTTGGGTGGAAACACCATATATTTT
TRBV7-9	NA	NA	TRBJ2-2	CASRGKELFF	TGTGCCAGCCGAGGGAAGGAGCTGTTTTTT
TRBV9	few	NA	TRBJ1-1	CASSVQGNVNTEAFF	TGTGCCAGCAGCGTCCAGGGTAATGTGAACACTGAAGCTTTCTTT
TRBV5-1	few	TRBD2	TRBJ2-3	CASSSGASGSNTDTQYF	TGCGCCAGCAGCTCGGGTGCTAGCGGTTCGAACACAGATACGCAGTATTTT
TRBV7-9	NA	TRBD2	TRBJ2-3	CASSLNIAGGSTDTQYF	TGTGCCAGCAGCTTAAACATAGCGGGAGGGAGCACAGATACGCAGTATTTT
TRBV7-9	NA	TRBD1	TRBJ2-5	CASSSGTGDVTQYF	TGTGCCAGCAGCTCCGGGACAGGGGATGTGACCCAGTACTTC
TRBV27	NA	NA	TRBJ2-5	CASSLSKITTYLREQYF	TGTGCCAGCAGTTTATCGAAAATCACTACATACCTACGGGAGCAGTACTTC
TRBV5-1	NA	TRBD2	TRBJ2-3	CASSFGTTTDTQYF	TGCGCCAGCAGCTTTGGGACTACTACAGATACGCAGTATTTT
TRBV11-2	NA	TRBD2	TRBJ2-1	CASSPGGRMLYNEQFF	TGTGCCAGCAGCCCGGGCGGGAGGATGCTTTACAATGAGCAGTTCTTC
TRBV27	NA	NA	TRBJ1-4	CASRSGTLEKLFF	TGTGCCAGCAGATCCGGGACACTCGAAAAACTGTTTTTT
TRBV5-3	NA	NA	TRBJ1-5	CARSLAERDQPQHF	TGTGCCAGAAGCTTGGCTGAGAGGGATCAGCCCCAGCATTTT
TRBV10-3	NA	TRBD1	TRBJ2-5	CAIASPGQGKRTQYF	TGTGCCATCGCAAGTCCAGGACAGGGGAAAAGGACCCAGTACTTC
TRBV7-7	many	NA	TRBJ2-1	CASSLDRDINEQFF	TGTGCTAGCAGCTTAGACCGGGACATAAATGAGCAGTTCTTC
TRBV29-1	NA	TRBD1	TRBJ2-3	CSVGTGGARRTDTQYF	TGCAGCGTTGGGACAGGGGGCGCGCGGCGCACAGATACGCAGTATTTT
TRBV30	NA	TRBD2	TRBJ2-1	CAWSVGLDRGNEQFF	TGTGCCTGGAGTGTGGGACTAGATAGGGGCAATGAGCAGTTCTTC
TRBV7-2	once	NA	TRBJ2-2	CASSPRGLRGTGELFF	TGTGCCAGCAGCCCGCGGGGACTCCGGGGTACCGGGGAGCTGTTTTTT
TRBV9	NA	NA	TRBJ2-3	CASSVAPGASSGTDTQYF	TGTGCCAGCAGCGTAGCCCCCGGAGCTAGCTCCGGCACAGATACGCAGTATTTT
TRBV7-2	NA	TRBD2	TRBJ2-5	CAASTSGSGETQYF	TGTGCCGCAAGCACTAGCGGCTCGGGGGAGACCCAGTACTTC
TRBV5-1	NA	NA	TRBJ2-3	CASSLGSSTSTDTQYF	TGCGCCAGCAGCTTGGGTAGCAGCACTAGCACAGATACGCAGTATTTT
TRBV4-1	few	TRBD2	TRBJ2-2	CASSQGGLAGVGTGELFF	TGCGCCAGCAGCCAGGGGGGACTAGCGGGAGTGGGCACCGGGGAGCTGTTTTTT
TRBV5-1	NA	TRBD2	TRBJ2-1	CASSGSGETQFF	TGCGCCAGCAGCGGTAGCGGGGAGACGCAGTTCTTC
TRBV18	NA	NA	TRBJ2-2	CASSPAAGELFF	TGTGCCAGCTCACCAGCAGCCGGGGAGCTGTTTTTT
TRBV5-1	NA	TRBD1	TRBJ2-1	CASSPRDRTYNEQFF	TGCGCCAGCAGCCCCCGGGACAGGACTTACAATGAGCAGTTCTTC
TRBV2	once	TRBD1	TRBJ1-2	CASRFDRDNYGYTF	TGTGCCAGCCGGTTCGACAGGGACAACTATGGCTACACCTTC
TRBV18	NA	TRBD1	TRBJ2-7	CASSQSGQGNNEQYF	TGTGCCAGCTCGCAGTCCGGACAGGGTAATAACGAGCAGTACTTC
TRBV5-1	once	TRBD1	TRBJ2-5	CASGQTGKVGETQYF	TGCGCCAGCGGGCAGACAGGGAAAGTTGGAGAGACCCAGTACTTC
TRBV4-1	NA	NA	TRBJ1-1	CASSEAYRRNTEAFF	TGCGCCAGCAGCGAAGCATACAGGAGAAACACTGAAGCTTTCTTT
TRBV21-1	few	NA	TRBJ1-4	CATADSTGEKLFF	TGTGCCACCGCGGACTCGACAGGGGAAAAACTGTTTTTT